What follows is one T cell receptor beta chain and its context. The CDR3 totals 15 residues. Germline lookup yields CDR1 MNHNY and CDR2 SVGAGI (reference sequence). Deletions cut 5 bases from V and 5 bases from J, with 18 bases between. These data belong to a study of PD-L1 blockade in urothelial cancer. Sequencing was performed with immunoSEQ multiplex PCR; in TCRdb, only in-frame clones are kept and a portion is missing. Among about 72,000 clones listed, about 86% were seen once. Time point of the sample: pretreatment peripheral blood. The source of this sequence is a man aged 55 to 69 with urothelial cancer. The sequences come from PBMCs, collected around atezolizumab (anti-PD-L1) treatment. The J gene is TRBJ1-1, the V gene TRBV6-6, with D unresolved. CDR3 loop: CASSPGSDKRTEAFF. In DNA form, the CDR3 reads TGTGCCAGCAGTCCAGGTAGCGACAAGAGGACTGAAGCTTTCTTT.